This T cell receptor (beta chain) was sequenced in a study of glioma-infiltrating T cells. The germline V gene has CDR1 SNHLY and CDR2 FYNNEI. The J segment lost 4 bases and the V segment lost 3 bases, leaving 4 bases of the junction unmatched. This CDR3 is 14 amino acids long. Study-wide results and limits: Only very few CDR3 sequences appeared in both tissue and blood. Signature shared blood CDR3 motifs were enriched in low-divergence and depleted in high-divergence patients. Above-expected tissue-blood divergence occurred in all gliomas, most in low-grade ones.

The iRepertoire nested amplicon-rescue multiplex PCR amplified TCR alpha and beta CDR3s from RNA. For one-step reverse transcription and amplification, roughly 100-400 ng of tissue mRNA or PBMC total RNA was used. Each CDR3 protein is one row after TCRdb ran MiXCR on the multiplex PCR reads. The sample lists about 410,000 distinct CDR3 sequences; 41% were seen once. Concerning this clonotype: The antigen remains undetermined.

This chain joins TRBV2 and TRBJ2-7, with 9 bases aligning to TRBD1. The receptor comes from a human donor with low-grade glioma or glioblastoma, undergoing nonglioma brain surgery, or in good health (not recorded which). The specimen sequenced was glioma tissue, nonneoplastic brain tissue, or PBMCs (not recorded which). The CDR3 reads CASSETGGLYEQYF. The CDR3 DNA follows: TGTGCCAGCAGTGAGACAGGGGGTCTGTACGAGCAGTACTTC.